This is a list of T cell receptor beta chains from one sample in a study of molecular identifiers for immune sequencing clone quantification. MiXCR was run by TCRdb on the PCR reads, yielding one entry per CDR3 protein. The sample has roughly 320,000 distinct CDR3 sequences, 20% to 25% seen once; the top ten hold 0.81%. What was sequenced was naive CD8+ T cells from blood, with Jurkat cell RNA spiked in. The receptors stem from a human donor in good health. Some libraries in this study had Jurkat cell RNA spiked in. Both conserved end residues are part of each CDR3. D genes are given only for firm matches. The size field is filled for only some rows; it gives once, few, many or a size class.

j_call: TRBJ1-1; clone_size: few; d_call: .; v_call: TRBV10-2; cdr3_aa: CATGWGQNTEAFF; cdr3_nt: TGCGCCACCGGGTGGGGACAGAACACTGAAGCTTTCTTT
j_call: TRBJ1-2; clone_size: many; d_call: .; v_call: TRBV13; cdr3_aa: CASSLIQGHNYGYTF; cdr3_nt: TGTGCCAGCAGTTTAATACAGGGACATAACTATGGCTACACCTTC
j_call: TRBJ2-5; clone_size: .; d_call: .; v_call: TRBV19; cdr3_aa: CASTLTRRGQETQYF; cdr3_nt: TGTGCCAGTACCCTCACCCGCAGGGGCCAAGAGACCCAGTACTTC
j_call: TRBJ1-1; clone_size: many; d_call: .; v_call: TRBV3-1; cdr3_aa: CASSQTLQLNTEAFF; cdr3_nt: TGTGCCAGCAGCCAAACATTGCAGCTGAACACTGAAGCTTTCTTT
j_call: TRBJ2-5; clone_size: few; d_call: .; v_call: TRBV3-1; cdr3_aa: CASSQEGVAPLEYF; cdr3_nt: TGTGCCAGCAGCCAAGAAGGTGTAGCGCCGCTCGAGTACTTC
j_call: TRBJ1-1; clone_size: many; d_call: .; v_call: TRBV7-9; cdr3_aa: CASSLSVGVNAEAFF; cdr3_nt: TGTGCCAGCAGCTTATCAGTCGGGGTAAACGCTGAAGCTTTCTTT
j_call: TRBJ1-1; clone_size: many; d_call: TRBD1; v_call: TRBV19; cdr3_aa: CASSIGSGTGWNTEAFF; cdr3_nt: TGTGCCAGTAGTATAGGTTCCGGGACAGGTTGGAACACTGAAGCTTTCTTT
j_call: TRBJ1-2; clone_size: .; d_call: .; v_call: TRBV7-6; cdr3_aa: CASSLGQSDYGYTF; cdr3_nt: TGTGCCAGCAGCTTAGGACAGTCCGACTATGGCTACACCTTC
j_call: TRBJ2-3; clone_size: many; d_call: .; v_call: TRBV9; cdr3_aa: CASSLPALTGEDTQYF; cdr3_nt: TGTGCCAGCAGCCTCCCGGCATTGACTGGGGAAGATACGCAGTATTTT
j_call: TRBJ1-1; clone_size: many; d_call: .; v_call: TRBV6-6; cdr3_aa: CASANTEAFF; cdr3_nt: TGTGCCAGTGCGAACACTGAAGCTTTCTTT
j_call: TRBJ2-5; clone_size: many; d_call: TRBD1; v_call: TRBV9; cdr3_aa: CASSEGTGEKETQYF; cdr3_nt: TGTGCCAGCAGCGAGGGGACAGGTGAAAAAGAGACCCAGTACTTC
j_call: TRBJ1-1; clone_size: many; d_call: TRBD1; v_call: TRBV2; cdr3_aa: CARDSDRTNTEAFF; cdr3_nt: TGTGCCAGGGACTCGGACAGGACGAACACTGAAGCTTTCTTT
j_call: TRBJ2-7; clone_size: .; d_call: .; v_call: TRBV24-1; cdr3_aa: CATSDKGVQYF; cdr3_nt: TGTGCCACCAGTGACAAGGGGGTGCAGTACTTC
j_call: TRBJ2-1; clone_size: many; d_call: .; v_call: TRBV7-9; cdr3_aa: CASSSIRLDNEQFF; cdr3_nt: TGTGCCAGCAGTTCCATTCGACTAGACAATGAGCAGTTCTTC
j_call: TRBJ1-5; clone_size: many; d_call: .; v_call: TRBV6-6; cdr3_aa: CASSYGPVDSNQPQHF; cdr3_nt: TGTGCCAGCAGTTACGGACCTGTGGATAGCAATCAGCCCCAGCATTTT
j_call: TRBJ1-5; clone_size: many; d_call: .; v_call: TRBV27; cdr3_aa: CASRRYQGSQPQHF; cdr3_nt: TGTGCCAGCAGACGTTATCAGGGCTCTCAGCCCCAGCATTTT
j_call: TRBJ2-3; clone_size: few; d_call: .; v_call: TRBV7-7; cdr3_aa: CASSPGDYGADTQYF; cdr3_nt: TGTGCCAGCAGCCCAGGGGATTACGGGGCGGATACGCAGTATTTT